These 13 T cell receptor beta chains came from one sample sequenced in a study of T cells in Graves' hyperthyroidism and ophthalmopathy. It was RNA transcripts that yielded the amplified TCR beta CDR3 regions. HTBI primers drove first-round RT-PCR of the TCR CDR3. TCRdb processed the multiplex PCR reads anew with MiXCR; each CDR3 protein has one entry. This table has around 290,000 distinct CDR3 sequences, roughly 13% appearing once. Sequenced sample: blood. These receptors all stem from a woman between 40 and 55 years old with Graves' hyperthyroidism.

In its sample, this clonotype was seen many times. The V and J genes are TRBV4-2 and TRBJ1-1; the D is unclear. Germline V gene sequence: CDR1 LGHNA, CDR2 YNFKEQ. The CDR3 totals 14 residues. The V and J ends lost 1 base and 7 bases respectively, with 13 bases between them. CDR3 bases: TGTGCCAGCAGCCAAGCTACCAATGCCGGTGAAGCTTTCTTT. It yields the protein CASSQATNAGEAFF.

This clonotype was counted ten times or more. The chain couples TRBV20-1 to TRBJ1-2; 7 positions agree with TRBD1. CDR3 size: 14 residues. The trim removed 6 bases at V and 6 bases at J, leaving 13 bases unmatched. Germline V gives CDR1 DFQATT, CDR2 SNEGSKA (reference sequence). This chain's CDR3 is CSATGQADGDGYTF. CDR3 coding DNA: TGCAGTGCCACCGGACAGGCCGATGGGGATGGCTACACCTTC.

On this clonotype: A much larger clonotype is one base distant, so this may be a read error. Here the CDR3 omits its conserved ending phenylalanine or tryptophan, so a read error is the likely source. This chain connects TRBV20-1 to TRBJ2-5; 11 bases are shared with TRBD1. CDR1 is DFQATT, CDR2 SNEGSKA, per germline (reference sequence). This CDR3 spans 13 amino acids. After removal of 7 bases from V and 5 bases from J, the junction contained 6 bases not matched to a gene. The CDR3 nucleotides are TGCAGTGTCCCGGGACAGGGGGGGGAGACCCAGTACCTC. Amino acid sequence: CSVPGQGGETQYL.

This clonotype was detected a few times. The gene calls are TRBV20-1 and TRBJ1-3; D not resolved. V lost 0 bases to trimming and J lost 0 bases, with 12 bases between them. CDR1 DFQATT and CDR2 SNEGSKA come from the germline V gene (reference sequence). CDR3 size: 16 residues. The CDR3 spells CSARDESQASGNTIYF. CDR3 DNA: TGCAGTGCTAGAGATGAGTCTCAGGCCTCTGGAAACACCATATATTTT.

The chain uses TRBV27 and TRBJ2-3; 7 bases are shared with TRBD2. CDR1 is MNHEY, CDR2 SMNVEV, per germline (reference sequence). The CDR3 covers 14 residues. V shed 5 bases and J 2 bases; nucleotides not matched to a gene: 4. CDR3 coding DNA: TGTGCCAGCAGTCCTAGCGGAGCCACAGATACGCAGTATTTT. This sequence encodes CASSPSGATDTQYF.

This clonotype showed up just a few times. The genes are TRBV20-1 and TRBJ1-4, with D tentatively TRBD1 (5 bases). Trimming cost V 4 bases and J 4 bases, with 16 bases left between them. Germline-derived CDR1 and CDR2 are DFQATT and SNEGSKA (reference sequence). There are 15 residues in the CDR3. In DNA form, the CDR3 reads TGCAGTGCTAAGACCGCCGGGGCCCATAATGAAAAACTGTTTTTT. It encodes CSAKTAGAHNEKLFF.

This clonotype was counted ten times or more. The chain carries TRBV29-1 and TRBJ1-5; no firm D call. V shed 7 bases and J shed 7 bases, with 23 bases lying between them. This CDR3 comprises 15 residues. Germline CDR1 SQVTM, CDR2 ANQGSEA. The CDR3 protein is CSARRLTPSGQPQHF. The DNA of the CDR3 is TGCAGCGCCCGCCGGCTGACACCGTCGGGGCAGCCCCAGCATTTT.

Many counts were recorded for this clonotype. This chain links TRBV28 with TRBJ1-1; 9 nucleotides align to TRBD1. The V gene end was trimmed by 5 bases and the J gene end by 12 bases; junction bases not matched to a gene: 13. Per the germline V gene, CDR1 is MDHEN and CDR2 is SYDVKM. The CDR3 is made up of 14 amino acids. Here the CDR3 reads CASSPSGGTGITFF. For the CDR3, the DNA is TGTGCCAGCAGTCCCTCGGGGGGGACAGGGATAACTTTCTTT.

This sequence joins TRBV19 and TRBJ2-3; 8 bases map to TRBD1. Germline V gene lookup returns CDR1 LNHDA and CDR2 SQIVND (reference sequence). Losses at the gene ends were 6 bases for V and 6 bases for J; bases not matched to a gene: 11. The CDR3 runs to 15 residues. DNA of the CDR3: TGTGCCAGTAGCTTGGGACAGGCGGAGTTGGATACGCAGTATTTT. It specifies CASSLGQAELDTQYF.

This clonotype was recorded at least ten times. The chain joins TRBV5-8 to TRBJ2-1, with a possible D match to TRBD1 (6 bases). Per germline, CDR1 SGHTS and CDR2 YDEGEE. Trimming took 4 bases from V and 8 from J, leaving 13 bases between them. The CDR3 runs to 13 residues. This chain's CDR3 is CASSPTGKDEQFF. In DNA form, the CDR3 reads TGTGCCAGCAGCCCGACAGGTAAAGATGAGCAGTTCTTC.

The sample holds a few counts of this clonotype. The rearrangement joins TRBV7-9 to TRBJ1-2, with 7 bases that match TRBD1. With V trimmed by 5 bases and J by 0 bases, 6 bases remained unmatched. CDR1 and CDR2 (germline): SEHNR, FQNEAQ (reference sequence). CDR3 size: 15 residues. As DNA, the CDR3 is TGTGCCAGCAGCAATCCCGGGACAGCTAACTATGGCTACACCTTC. Residues: CASSNPGTANYGYTF.

The chain combines TRBV7-2 with TRBJ2-1; 8 nucleotides agree with TRBD2. V gave up 4 bases and J gave up 5 bases; unmatched junction bases: 10. In germline, CDR1 is SGHTA, CDR2 FQGNSA. This CDR3 comprises 16 residues. The DNA of the CDR3 is TGTGCCAGCAGCTATATCGGGGGGGGTCTTAACAATGAGCAGTTCTTC. Its translation: CASSYIGGGLNNEQFF.

The chain is built from TRBV29-1 and TRBJ2-7; perhaps TRBD2 as D (6 bases). The CDR3 is 11 residues long. Per the germline V gene, CDR1 is SQVTM and CDR2 is ANQGSEA. V lost 7 bases, J lost 3 bases, and 10 bases lay in between. CDR3 amino acids: CSGGGNYEQYF. For the CDR3, the DNA is TGCAGCGGAGGAGGGAACTACGAGCAGTACTTC.